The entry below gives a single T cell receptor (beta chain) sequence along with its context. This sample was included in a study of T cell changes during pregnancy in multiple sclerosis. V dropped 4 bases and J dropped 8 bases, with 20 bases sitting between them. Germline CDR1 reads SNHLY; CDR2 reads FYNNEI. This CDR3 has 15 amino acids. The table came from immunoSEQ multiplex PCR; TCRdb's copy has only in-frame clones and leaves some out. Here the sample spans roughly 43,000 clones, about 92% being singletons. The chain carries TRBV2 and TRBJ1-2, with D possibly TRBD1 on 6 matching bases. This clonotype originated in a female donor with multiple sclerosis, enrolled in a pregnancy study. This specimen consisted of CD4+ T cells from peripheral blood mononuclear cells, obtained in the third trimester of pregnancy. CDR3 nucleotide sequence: TGTGCCAGCAGTGCACCCACAGGGTCCGGCAGGGGCTACACCTTC. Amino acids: CASSAPTGSGRGYTF.